Sequencing of this T cell receptor beta chain was carried out in a study of T cell changes during pregnancy in multiple sclerosis. This CDR3 contains 14 residues. From germline, CDR1 is SQVTM and CDR2 ANQGSEA. V gave up 3 bases and J gave up 3 bases, with 12 bases separating them. Generated by immunoSEQ multiplex PCR, the TCRdb table keeps only in-frame clones and is missing some. Of roughly 110,000 clones in the sample, 90% to 95% were seen once. Sample: peripheral blood, taken in the third trimester of pregnancy. The gene calls are TRBV29-1 and TRBJ1-3, with TRBD1 as a possible D gene (6 bases). The receptor's source is a female donor with multiple sclerosis, enrolled in a pregnancy study. Here the CDR3 DNA reads TGCAGCGTTGATGCTACAGGGAGTGGAAACACCATATATTTT. Translation gives CSVDATGSGNTIYF.